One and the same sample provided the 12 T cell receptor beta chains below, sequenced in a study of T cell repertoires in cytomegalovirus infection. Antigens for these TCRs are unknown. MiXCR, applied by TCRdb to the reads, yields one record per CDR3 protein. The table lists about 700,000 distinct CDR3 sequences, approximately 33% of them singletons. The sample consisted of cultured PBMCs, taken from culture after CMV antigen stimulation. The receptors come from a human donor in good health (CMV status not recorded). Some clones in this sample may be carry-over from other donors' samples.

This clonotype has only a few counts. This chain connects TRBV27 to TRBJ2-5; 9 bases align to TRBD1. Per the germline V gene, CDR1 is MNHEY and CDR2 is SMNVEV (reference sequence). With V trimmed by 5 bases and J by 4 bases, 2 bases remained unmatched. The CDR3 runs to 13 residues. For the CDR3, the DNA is TGTGCCAGCAGTACAGGGGGCCGAGAGACCCAGTACTTC. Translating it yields CASSTGGRETQYF.

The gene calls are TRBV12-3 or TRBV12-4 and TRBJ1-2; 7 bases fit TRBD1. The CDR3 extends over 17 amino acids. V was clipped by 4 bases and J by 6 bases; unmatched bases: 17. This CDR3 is CASSSTRADRATHGYTF. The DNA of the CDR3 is TGTGCCAGCAGTTCGACGAGAGCAGACAGGGCGACCCATGGCTACACCTTC.

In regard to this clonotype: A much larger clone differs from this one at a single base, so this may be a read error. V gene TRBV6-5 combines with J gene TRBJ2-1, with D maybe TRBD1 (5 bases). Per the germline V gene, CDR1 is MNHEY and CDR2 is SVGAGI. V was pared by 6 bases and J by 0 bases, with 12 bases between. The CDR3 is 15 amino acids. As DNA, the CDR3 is TGTGCCAGCAGCCAGGACACGAGCTCCTACAATGAGCAGTTCTTC. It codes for CASSQDTSSYNEQFF.

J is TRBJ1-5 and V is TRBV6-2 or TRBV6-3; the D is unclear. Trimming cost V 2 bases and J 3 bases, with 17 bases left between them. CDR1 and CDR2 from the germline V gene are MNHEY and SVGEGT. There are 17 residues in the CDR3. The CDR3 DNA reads TGTGCCAGCAGTTACCCTTCGTTCAACGGGCACAATCAGCCCCAGCATTTT. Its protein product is CASSYPSFNGHNQPQHF.

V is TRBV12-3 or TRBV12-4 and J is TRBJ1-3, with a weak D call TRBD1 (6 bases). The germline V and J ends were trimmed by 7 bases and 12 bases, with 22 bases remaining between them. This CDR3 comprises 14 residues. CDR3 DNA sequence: TGTGCCAGCACCAAGACCCCCTACAGGGTCGGCATATATTTT. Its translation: CASTKTPYRVGIYF.

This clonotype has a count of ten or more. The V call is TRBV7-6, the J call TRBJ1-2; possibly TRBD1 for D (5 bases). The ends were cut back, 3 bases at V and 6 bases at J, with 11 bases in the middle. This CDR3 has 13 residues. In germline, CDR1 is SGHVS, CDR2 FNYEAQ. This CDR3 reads CASSFFPGDGYTF. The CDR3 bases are TGTGCCAGCAGCTTCTTTCCGGGGGATGGCTACACCTTC.

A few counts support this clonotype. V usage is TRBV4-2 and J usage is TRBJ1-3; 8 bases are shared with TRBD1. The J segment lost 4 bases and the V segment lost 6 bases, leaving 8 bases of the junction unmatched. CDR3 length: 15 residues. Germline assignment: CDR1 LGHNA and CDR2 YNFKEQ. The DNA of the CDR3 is TGTGCCAGCAGTTCAGGGGGCGAGGGAGGAAACACCATATATTTT. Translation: CASSSGGEGGNTIYF.

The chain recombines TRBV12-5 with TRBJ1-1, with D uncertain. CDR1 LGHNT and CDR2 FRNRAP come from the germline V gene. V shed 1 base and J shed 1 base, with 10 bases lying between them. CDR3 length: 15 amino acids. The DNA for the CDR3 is TGTGCTAGTGGTTTGGGGGAAGGAAGGAACACTGAAGCTTTCTTT. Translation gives CASGLGEGRNTEAFF.

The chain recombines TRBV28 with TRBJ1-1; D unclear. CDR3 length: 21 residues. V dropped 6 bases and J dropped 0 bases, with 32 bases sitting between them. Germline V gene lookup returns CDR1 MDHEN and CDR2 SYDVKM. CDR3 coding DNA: TGTGCCAGCAGCCCCTCTATCGCAACCAGGACGGTCAATTGGGTGAACACTGAAGCTTTCTTT. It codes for CASSPSIATRTVNWVNTEAFF.

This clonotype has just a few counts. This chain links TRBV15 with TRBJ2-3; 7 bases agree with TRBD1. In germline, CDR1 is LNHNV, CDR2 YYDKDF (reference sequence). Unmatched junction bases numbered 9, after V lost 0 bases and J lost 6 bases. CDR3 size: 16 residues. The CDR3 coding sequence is TGTGCCACCAGCAGAGATGTCGCAGGGGGATCGGATACGCAGTATTTT. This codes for CATSRDVAGGSDTQYF. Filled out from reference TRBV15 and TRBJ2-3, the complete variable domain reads DAMVIQNPRYQVTQFGKPVTLSCSQTLNHNVMYWYQQKSSQAPKLLFHYYDKDFNNEADTPDNFQSRRPNTSFCFLDIRSPGLGDTAMYLCATSRDVAGGSDTQYFGPGTRLTVL.

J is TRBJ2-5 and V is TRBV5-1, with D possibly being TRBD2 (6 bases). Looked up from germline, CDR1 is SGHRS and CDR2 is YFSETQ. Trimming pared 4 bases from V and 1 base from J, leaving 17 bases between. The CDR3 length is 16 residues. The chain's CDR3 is CASSREASALQETQYF. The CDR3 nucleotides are TGCGCCAGCAGCCGTGAAGCTAGCGCCCTCCAAGAGACCCAGTACTTC. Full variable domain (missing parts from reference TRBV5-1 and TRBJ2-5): KAGVTQTPRYLIKTRGQQVTLSCSPISGHRSVSWYQQTPGQGLQFLFEYFSETQRNKGNFPGRFSGRQFSNSRSEMNVSTLELGDSALYLCASSREASALQETQYFGPGTRLLVL.

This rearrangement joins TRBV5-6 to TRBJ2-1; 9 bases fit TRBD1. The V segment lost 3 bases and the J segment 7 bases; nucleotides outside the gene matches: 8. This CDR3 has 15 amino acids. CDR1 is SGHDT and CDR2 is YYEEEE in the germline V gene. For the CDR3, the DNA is TGTGCCAGCAGCTCGGGACAGGGTGGGTTTAATGAGCAGTTCTTC. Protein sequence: CASSSGQGGFNEQFF.